A single sample is the source of the 9 T cell receptor beta chains below, sequenced in a study of beta chain features in type 1 diabetes. TCRB transcripts that were expressed got sequenced, as all of the isolated RNA had been reverse transcribed. Method: immunoSEQ multiplex PCR; TCRdb's copy keeps in-frame clones and lacks some. The table records roughly 700,000 clones, around 15% of them present only once. These receptors have no identified antigens. Study-level points and caveats: Researchers report that Type 1 diabetes patients had moderately but significantly shorter TCRB CDR3s across all four CD4+ subsets.

Sequencing was done on a sample of naive CD4+ T cells from blood. These receptors came from a man between 18 and 29 years old with type 1 diabetes.

This clone was found a few times. The chain uses TRBV5-4 and TRBJ2-5; TRBD2 matches 12 bases. The CDR3 has 15 amino acids. The germline V gene has CDR1 SGHNT and CDR2 YYREEE (reference sequence). Unmatched junction bases numbered 4, after V lost 5 bases and J lost 2 bases. The CDR3 spells CASRTSGGLQETQYF. For the CDR3, the DNA is TGTGCCAGCAGGACTAGCGGGGGTCTTCAAGAGACCCAGTACTTC.

In its sample, this clone was seen a few times. The rearrangement links TRBV15 to TRBJ2-7; TRBD1 aligns across 8 bases. Germline CDR1 and CDR2: LNHNV and YYDKDF (reference sequence). CDR3 length equals 15 residues. J lost 2 bases, V lost 0 bases, and 3 bases had no gene match. CDR3 DNA: TGTGCCACCAGCAGAGATGTGGACAGGGCCTACGAGCAGTACTTC. Residues: CATSRDVDRAYEQYF.

The chain links TRBV29-1 to TRBJ1-2; 7 nucleotides match TRBD1. Looked up from germline, CDR1 is SQVTM and CDR2 is ANQGSEA. V lost 6 bases, J lost 2 bases, and 6 bases stayed unmatched. The length of the CDR3 is 13 residues. CDR3 sequence: CSVDWDRNYGYTF. In DNA, the CDR3 is TGCAGCGTGGATTGGGACAGAAACTATGGCTACACCTTC.

This clone was detected a few times. This chain connects TRBV10-3 to TRBJ1-3; D possibly corresponds to TRBD1 (5 bases). Germline values: CDR1 ENHRY, CDR2 SYGVKD. V was trimmed by 4 bases and J by 6 bases, leaving 16 bases between them. The CDR3 is 15 residues long. CDR3 coding DNA: TGTGCCATCAGTGCAGGGAGGCAGGTGGAAAACACCATATATTTT. This gives the protein CAISAGRQVENTIYF.

Here the CDR3 DNA reads TGTGCCATCTCTGTGGGACAGAATAATTCACCCCTCCACTTT. Translation: CAISVGQNNSPLHF. V and J are TRBV10-3 and TRBJ1-6, with TRBD1 matching 7 bases. The CDR3 extends over 14 amino acids. The trim removed 8 bases at V and 5 bases at J, leaving 6 bases unmatched. Per germline, CDR1 ENHRY and CDR2 SYGVKD.

This clone was counted only a few times. This sequence joins TRBV30 and TRBJ1-5; 10 positions agree with TRBD1. Unmatched junction bases numbered 5, after V lost 7 bases and J lost 2 bases. The CDR3 consists of 14 residues. Looked up from germline, CDR1 is GTSNPN and CDR2 is SVGIG (reference sequence). Here the CDR3 DNA reads TGTGCCTTTACCGGGACAGGGGGCAATCAGCCCCAGCATTTT. It specifies CAFTGTGGNQPQHF.

A few counts support this clone. This chain joins TRBV15 and TRBJ2-2, with 11 bases that match TRBD2. From germline, CDR1 is LNHNV and CDR2 YYDKDF (reference sequence). V was pared by 4 bases and J by 4 bases, with 2 bases of the junction left unmatched. CDR3 length: 15 residues. CDR3 protein: CATSILAGVTGELFF. For the CDR3, the DNA is TGTGCCACCAGCATACTAGCGGGGGTCACCGGGGAGCTGTTTTTT.

A few counts support this clone. The gene calls are TRBV9 and TRBJ2-3; D gene ambiguous. Trimming took off 0 bases at V and 7 bases at J, with 12 bases between the two ends. There are 14 residues in the CDR3. Germline CDR1 is SGDLS and CDR2 is YYNGEE. CDR3 amino acids: CASSVVAGSNTQYF. In DNA form, the CDR3 reads TGTGCCAGCAGCGTAGTGGCAGGCAGTAATACGCAGTATTTT.

In this sample, this clone turned up a few times. Other DNA sequences in this sample translate to the same CDR3. The rearrangement links TRBV30 to TRBJ2-7; the D gene is possibly TRBD2 (6 bases). Germline assignment: CDR1 GTSNPN and CDR2 SVGIG (reference sequence). The CDR3 has 12 residues. Trimming took 1 base from V and 2 from J, leaving 6 bases between them. This chain's CDR3 is CAWSGTTYEQYF. The CDR3, as DNA: TGTGCCTGGAGTGGGACTACCTACGAGCAGTACTTC.